Presented here are 11 T cell receptor beta chains from one specimen sequenced in a study of blood T cell repertoires in COVID-19. Some clones are missing from TCRdb's copy, which holds only in-frame ones; the method was immunoSEQ multiplex PCR. The sample lists about 84,000 clones; around four fifths were seen once. Material: peripheral blood. Source of these receptors: a man aged 80 or over with active or convalescent COVID-19.

In regard to this clone: One junction end does not reproduce the germline sequence, and a read error may be involved. The chain links TRBV5-1 to TRBJ2-2; D may correspond to TRBD1 or TRBD2 (5 bases each). This CDR3 is 15 amino acids long. Per the germline V gene, CDR1 is SGHRS and CDR2 is YFSETQ. The CDR3 loop reads CASSLGRPGTGELFF. For the CDR3, the DNA is TGCGCCAGCAGTTTGGGACGCCCGGGCACCGGGGAGCTGTTTTTT.

This clone has only a few counts. The chain recombines TRBV11-2 with TRBJ1-5, with D possibly being TRBD1 (6 bases). V shed 0 bases and J shed 7 bases, with 13 bases lying between them. CDR3 length: 15 amino acids. From germline, CDR1 is SGHAT and CDR2 FQNNGV. The CDR3 protein is CASSLDQGRGQPQHF. The CDR3 DNA reads TGTGCCAGCAGCTTAGATCAGGGGAGGGGGCAGCCCCAGCATTTT.

This clone was recorded a few times. The chain has TRBV11-2 and TRBJ1-2; 7 bases fit TRBD1. This CDR3 region has 16 residues. J lost 3 bases, V lost 4 bases, and 11 bases had no gene match. The germline gives CDR1 SGHAT, CDR2 FQNNGV. The DNA of the CDR3 is TGTGCCAGCAGCTCAATTAGACAGGGAAAAGACTATGGCTACACCTTC. It specifies CASSSIRQGKDYGYTF.

The chain links TRBV12-3 or TRBV12-4 to TRBJ1-2; D is perhaps TRBD1 (6 bases). Trimming removed 3 bases at V and 5 bases at J, with 10 bases between. CDR3 size: 13 residues. DNA for the CDR3: TGTGCCAGCAGTTTGGGGGCTGGGTATGGCTACACCTTC. Translating it yields CASSLGAGYGYTF.

The chain joins TRBV5-1 to TRBJ2-5; D perhaps matches TRBD2 (6 bases). Germline CDR1 is SGHRS and CDR2 is YFSETQ. This CDR3 has 13 residues. V dropped 4 bases and J dropped 5 bases, with 12 bases sitting between them. CDR3 coding DNA: TGCGCCAGCAGCCCAGGGACTGAGGAGACCCAGTACTTC. This codes for CASSPGTEETQYF.

The CDR3, as DNA: TGTGCCAGCAGACCTCTAGCGGACCAAGAGACCCAGTACTTC. This translates into CASRPLADQETQYF. The chain couples TRBV2 to TRBJ2-5; TRBD2 aligns across 7 bases. Germline V CDR1 and CDR2: SNHLY, FYNNEI. CDR3 size: 14 residues. Losses at the gene ends were 6 bases for V and 0 bases for J; bases not matched to a gene: 4.

The chain recombines TRBV27 with TRBJ1-2; no clear D gene. The germline V gene encodes CDR1 MNHEY and CDR2 SMNVEV (reference sequence). Trimming left V 6 bases short and J 3 bases short, with 8 bases between. The CDR3 consists of 12 residues. CDR3: CASRALDYGYTF. The CDR3 bases are TGTGCCAGCAGGGCGCTAGACTATGGCTACACCTTC.

The gene calls are TRBV19 and TRBJ1-5, with D possibly being TRBD1 (5 bases). The CDR3 totals 18 residues. The ends were cut back, 5 bases at V and 0 bases at J, with 20 bases in the middle. CDR1 and CDR2 from the germline V gene are LNHDA and SQIVND (reference sequence). The chain's CDR3 is CASSPPTGTLYSNQPQHF. DNA for the CDR3: TGTGCCAGTAGTCCGCCAACAGGTACCCTCTATAGCAATCAGCCCCAGCATTTT.

This clone was seen just once. Germline is not matched at one junction end, which may reflect a read error. V is TRBV28 and J is TRBJ2-1; 8 nucleotides line up with TRBD1. The CDR3 contains 13 residues. Germline V lookup: CDR1 MDHEN, CDR2 SYDVKM. Here the CDR3 DNA reads TGTGCCAGCAGCTACCCCCGGGACAGGACTTCTGTCTTC. It yields the protein CASSYPRDRTSVF.

V gene TRBV10-2 combines with J gene TRBJ2-7; D is perhaps TRBD2 (5 bases). The CDR3 length is 13 residues. Germline assignment: CDR1 WSHSY and CDR2 SAAADI. V dropped 3 bases and J dropped 7 bases, with 13 bases sitting between them. The CDR3 loop reads CASSDGSLWEQYF. The CDR3 nucleotides read TGCGCCAGCAGTGATGGGAGCCTCTGGGAGCAGTACTTC.

This chain joins TRBV21-1 and TRBJ1-2; the table's D call TRBD1 went unverified against the DNA. TRBV21-1 is a pseudogene locus. CDR3 length: 16 amino acids. The CDR3, as DNA: TGTGCCAGCAGCCTATTAACGACAGGAGTGGATGGTGGCTACACCTTC. It yields the protein CASSLLTTGVDGGYTF.